At least ten counts were recorded for the clone carrying this TCR beta chain. This sample was included in a study of T-cell reconstitution after alpha-beta-depleted transplantation in children. Preparation of the TCRbeta library was carried out with unique molecular identifiers. TCRdb re-called the PCR reads with MiXCR, one entry per CDR3 protein. The sample carries more than 550,000 distinct CDR3 sequences, roughly a tenth recorded once. Trimming removed 4 bases from V and 7 bases from J; junction bases left unmatched: 8. The CDR3 is 14 amino acids. Germline V gives CDR1 SGHRS, CDR2 YFSETQ. V usage is TRBV5-1 and J usage is TRBJ2-1; the match to TRBD1 covers 7 bases. The sample in question was PBMCs from the stem cell graft donor, obtained from the stem cell graft. The sequence derives from a human donor who donated a stem cell graft to a child with acute myeloid leukemia. CDR3 amino acids: CASSTNTGANEQFF. The DNA of the CDR3 is TGCGCCAGCAGCACCAATACAGGGGCGAATGAGCAGTTCTTC.